This T cell receptor (beta chain) was recovered during a study of patients and donors after allogeneic stem cell transplantation. This CDR3 has 14 residues. Trimming pared 0 bases from V and 6 bases from J, leaving 12 bases between. Germline V CDR1 and CDR2: LGHNA, YSLEER. One entry per CDR3 protein, called by TCRdb with MiXCR from the RT-PCR reads. This table has approximately 7,400 distinct CDR3 sequences, more than 9.5% appearing once. This clonotype was seen a handful of times. The rearrangement links TRBV4-3 to TRBJ2-7; D call uncertain. The material sequenced was blood, either unsorted or a sorted T cell fraction (not recorded which). The sequence was obtained from a human donor who was either an allogeneic HSCT recipient or a stem cell or donor lymphocyte infusion donor (not recorded which). It is not recorded whose cells these are; they may come from a transplant donor. The CDR3 sequence is CASSQDLSQVEQYF. DNA of the CDR3: TGCGCCAGCAGCCAAGATCTCTCTCAAGTCGAGCAGTACTTC.